The T cell receptor (beta chain) under discussion was sequenced for a study of OX40 agonist ivuxolimab in advanced cancers. With regard to the full study: The costimulatory receptor OX40 (CD134) was targeted by ivuxolimab, a fully human IgG2 agonistic monoclonal antibody. Among the approximately 54 dose-escalation patients, approximately 20 had hepatocellular carcinoma, roughly 15 melanoma, 9 renal cell carcinoma and 9 head and neck cancer. Prior anti-PD-1, anti-PD-L1 or anti-CTLA-4 therapy was permitted, and checkpoint inhibitors had been received by roughly two fifths of dose-escalation patients. In the dose-escalation cohort, roughly 80% of patients were male, and the mean age was approximately 55 years, with a range of roughly 20 to 80. Partial responses occurred in three dose-escalation patients, of whom one had hepatocellular carcinoma and two had cutaneous melanoma. The point of sequencing TCRbeta in the periphery was to test whether ivuxolimab changed TCR sequence diversity and drove clonal T-cell expansion. Intravenous ivuxolimab was administered to patients every 2 weeks at six dose levels: 0.01, 0.1, 0.3, 1.5, 3 and 10 mg/kg. The monotherapy dose-escalation portion (N ≈ 52 patients) of the phase I ivuxolimab trial is reported in the paper.

The trial excluded patients who had a history of autoimmune disease or were on systemic immunosuppression. Peripheral blood for TCR sequencing was collected from all dose cohorts at baseline, on cycle 4 day 1, and on cycle 7 day 1. Samples were obtained from an open-label, multicenter, first-in-human phase I dose-escalation trial of ivuxolimab. Adults with locally advanced or metastatic melanoma, renal cell, hepatocellular, or head and neck squamous cell carcinoma were enrolled in the trial. Before TCR sequencing, CD4+ and CD8+ T cells were separately sorted from peripheral blood. V gives up 5 bases and J gives up 4 bases, and the segment between their germline ends measures 9 bases. Based on the germline V gene, the CDR1 and CDR2 sequences are MGHRA and YSYEKL. From the cysteine through the phenylalanine, the CDR3 covers 14 amino acids. Only CDR3 DNA remains: 42 bases, in frame from the first base.

Comment on this clone: The clone's antigen remains unknown. One base away there is no much larger clone; base qualities are not given.

Points the paper makes about the study in general: The antigen specificity of the clonally expanded peripheral T cells was not determined. In the 0.1-3.0 mg/kg groups, partial responders had among the lowest normalized peripheral clonal expansion, particularly in CD8+ T cells. At doses of 0.1 to 3.0 mg/kg, clonal expansion of both CD4+ and CD8+ blood T cells was observed from baseline to week 6. On average, CD8+ T cells showed more expanded clones than CD4+ T cells after ivuxolimab. Low levels of normalized T-cell clonal expansion were also seen in some patients who did not respond.

For sequencing of the TCRbeta CDR3 region, genomic DNA was extracted from the sorted cells. The immunoSEQ Assay was used to sequence the TCRbeta CDR3 regions. The table was pulled from immuneACCESS by TCRdb, which kept in-frame rearrangements only. Such tables lose some clones; where checked, under half of the loss comes from unresolved V genes, and the rest has no known cause. The sample table shows some 70,000 clones, and approximately 90% are seen once. Roughly 8.2% of the sample belongs to the ten largest clones. Recombination joined TRBV4-1 with TRBJ2-6; the D gene is not confidently resolved. The sequence was obtained from an adult with an advanced solid tumor such as melanoma, head and neck, liver or kidney cancer. The specimen comprised CD4+ or CD8+ T cells sorted from blood, sampled in a trial of the OX40 agonist ivuxolimab. The DNA reads TGCGCCAGCAGCTTAAGGAGCGGGGCCAACGTCCTGACTTTC. This sequence encodes CASSLRSGANVLTF.